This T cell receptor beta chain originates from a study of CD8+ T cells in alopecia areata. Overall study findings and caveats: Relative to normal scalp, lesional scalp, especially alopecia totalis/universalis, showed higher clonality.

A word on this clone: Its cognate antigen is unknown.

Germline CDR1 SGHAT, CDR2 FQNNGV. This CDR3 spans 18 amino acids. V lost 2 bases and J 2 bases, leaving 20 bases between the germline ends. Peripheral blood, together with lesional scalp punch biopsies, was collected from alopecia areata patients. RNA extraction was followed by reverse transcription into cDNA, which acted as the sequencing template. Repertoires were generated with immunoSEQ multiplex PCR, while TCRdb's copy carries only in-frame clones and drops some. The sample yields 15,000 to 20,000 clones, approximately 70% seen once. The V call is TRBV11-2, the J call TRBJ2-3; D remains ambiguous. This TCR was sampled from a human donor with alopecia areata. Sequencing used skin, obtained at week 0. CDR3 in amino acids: CASSLTSLVPTDTDTQYF. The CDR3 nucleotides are TGTGCCAGCAGCTTAACTTCCCTAGTACCGACCGACACAGATACGCAGTATTTT.